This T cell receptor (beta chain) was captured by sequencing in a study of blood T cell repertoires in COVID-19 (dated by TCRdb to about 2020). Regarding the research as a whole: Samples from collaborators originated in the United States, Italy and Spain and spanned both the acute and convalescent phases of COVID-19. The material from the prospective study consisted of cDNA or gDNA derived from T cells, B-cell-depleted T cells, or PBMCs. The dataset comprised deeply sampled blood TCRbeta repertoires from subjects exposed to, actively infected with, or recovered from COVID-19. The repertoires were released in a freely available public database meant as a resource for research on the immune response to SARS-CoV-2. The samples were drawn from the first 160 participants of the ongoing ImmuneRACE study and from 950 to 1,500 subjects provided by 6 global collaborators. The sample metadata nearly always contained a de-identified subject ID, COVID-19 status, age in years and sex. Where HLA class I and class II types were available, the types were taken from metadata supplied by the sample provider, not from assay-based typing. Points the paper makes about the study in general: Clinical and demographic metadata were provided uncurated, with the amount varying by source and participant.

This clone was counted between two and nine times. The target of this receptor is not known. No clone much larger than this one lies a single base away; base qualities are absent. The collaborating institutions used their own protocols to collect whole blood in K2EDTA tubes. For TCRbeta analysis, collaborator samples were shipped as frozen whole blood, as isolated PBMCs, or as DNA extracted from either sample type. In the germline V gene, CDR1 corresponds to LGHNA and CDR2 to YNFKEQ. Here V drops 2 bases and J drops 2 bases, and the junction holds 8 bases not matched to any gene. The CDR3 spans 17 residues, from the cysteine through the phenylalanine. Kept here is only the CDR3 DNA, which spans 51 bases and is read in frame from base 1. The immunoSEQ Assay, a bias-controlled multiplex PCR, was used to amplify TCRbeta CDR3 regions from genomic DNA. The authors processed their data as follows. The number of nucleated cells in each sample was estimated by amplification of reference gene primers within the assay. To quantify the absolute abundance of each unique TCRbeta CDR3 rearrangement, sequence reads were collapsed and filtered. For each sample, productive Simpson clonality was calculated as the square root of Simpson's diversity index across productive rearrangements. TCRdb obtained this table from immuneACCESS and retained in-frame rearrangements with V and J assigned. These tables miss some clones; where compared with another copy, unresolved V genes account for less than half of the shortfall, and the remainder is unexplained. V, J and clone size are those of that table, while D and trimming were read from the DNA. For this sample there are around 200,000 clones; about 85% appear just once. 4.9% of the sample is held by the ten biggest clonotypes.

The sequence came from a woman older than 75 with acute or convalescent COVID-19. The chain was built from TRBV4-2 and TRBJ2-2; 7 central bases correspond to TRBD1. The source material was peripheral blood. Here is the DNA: TGTGCCAGCAGCCAAACCTACCGGGACAGAAACACCGGGGAGCTGTTTTTT. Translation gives CASSQTYRDRNTGELFF.